The clone carrying this T cell receptor (beta chain) is identified as large from frequency. Its antigen is as yet unknown. With the 10x single-cell sequencing reads reprocessed, TCRdb shows one record per CDR3 protein and no DNA. The sample includes about 1,500 distinct CDR3 sequences. Germline CDR1 MDHEN, CDR2 SYDVKM. CDR3 size: 13 residues. The sample is drawn from a study of CD8 T cells in cerebrospinal fluid in Alzheimer's disease. Study in general: Plate-based nested PCR sequencing and droplet-based sequencing measured CSF T cell clonal expansion.

Droplet-based sequencing used CSF cells sorted as live with a live/dead marker. Study results and caveats: The authors cautioned that cerebrospinal fluid EBV-specific TCRs do not prove EBV causes Alzheimer's.

This receptor was obtained from a human donor in good health. The rearrangement uses TRBV28 and TRBJ2-7; the TCRdb D gene call, TRBD1, has no DNA to confirm it. The sample taken for sequencing was cerebrospinal fluid. This CDR3 is CASSFGAGNEQYF.